This TCR beta chain was identified during a study of shared clonotypes between healthy human individuals. Whole-study findings and limits: When naive CD4 clonotypes were compared across several donors, approximately 5% were shared.

Here immunoSEQ multiplex PCR was the method, and the copy in TCRdb shows in-frame clones only, minus some. The sample shows just over 2,000,000 clones, about 95% of them seen only once. Trimming shortened V by 6 bases and J by 8 bases, and 10 bases separated the two germline ends. The CDR3 consists of 12 residues. Germline CDR1 is MNHEY and CDR2 is SVGAGI. It was CD45RO-negative cells, positively selected for CCR7, that made up naive CD8 cells, with terminally differentiated effector memory CD45RA+ cells excluded. To note about this clone: The antigen is undetermined.

The sequencing input was naive CD8+ T cells sorted from blood. The origin of this receptor is a man younger than 35 in good health. V usage is TRBV6-5 and J usage is TRBJ1-4; a weak D match, TRBD1 (5 bases). This chain's CDR3 is CASRGVGEKLFF. CDR3 bases: TGTGCCAGCAGAGGGGTGGGGGAAAAACTGTTTTTT.